The clone carrying this T cell receptor beta chain showed up just a few times. The data stem from a study of early T cells in non-severe SARS-CoV-2 infection. Each CDR3 protein is one row after TCRdb ran MiXCR on the 5' RACE reads. The repertoire includes about 33,000 distinct CDR3 sequences, around 7% of them detected once, and just over 4% sits in the top ten. Germline V CDR1 and CDR2: DFQATT, SNEGSKA (reference sequence). Deletions cut 5 bases from V and 7 bases from J, with 21 bases between. The CDR3 loop spans 14 amino acids. The clonotype comes from an adult who was a healthcare worker with PCR-confirmed SARS-CoV-2 infection or an uninfected control (not recorded which). The specimen was whole blood. The chain is built from TRBV20-1 and TRBJ2-7; the D is unclear. The CDR3 DNA follows: TGCAGTGCTTATGGGCTGAGCGAGAATCAGGAGCAGTACTTC. Amino acids: CSAYGLSENQEQYF.